These T cell receptor beta chains were read from a single sample in a study of regulatory T cells in long-lasting Graves disease. TCRdb re-called the multiplex PCR reads through MiXCR, storing one row per CDR3 protein. This table holds 600,000 to 850,000 distinct CDR3 sequences, about 30% found once. Source: peripheral blood mononuclear cells (PBMCs), taken when the disease was refractory, from a patient treated with antithyroid drugs. These TCRs come from a female donor with Graves disease. Both conserved end residues are part of each CDR3. Fields, in order: D gene, clone size, J gene, V gene, CDR3 protein, CDR3 DNA. D genes are given only for firm matches. Part of the rows lack a size; the others show once, few, many or a class for expanded clones.

-	few	TRBJ1-1	TRBV6-2/TRBV6-3	CASSYSQATEAFF	TGTGCCAGCAGTTACTCGCAGGCCACCGAAGCTTTCTTT
TRBD2	-	TRBJ2-2	TRBV11-2	CASSLRPLLAGGTGELFF	TGTGCCAGCAGCTTAAGGCCCCTACTAGCGGGAGGCACCGGGGAGCTGTTTTTT
-	-	TRBJ2-5	TRBV28	CASRGVLETQYF	TGTGCCAGCAGGGGGGTCCTGGAGACCCAGTACTTC
TRBD2	-	TRBJ2-1	TRBV27	CASTFSGRYNEQFF	TGTGCCAGCACCTTTAGCGGGAGGTACAATGAGCAGTTCTTC
-	few	TRBJ1-3	TRBV7-2	CASSLGTPGNTIYF	TGTGCCAGCAGTCTTGGGACACCCGGAAACACCATATATTTT
-	-	TRBJ1-1	TRBV5-1	CASSVGSNTGAFF	TGCGCCAGCAGCGTGGGATCGAACACTGGAGCTTTCTTT
-	-	TRBJ1-2	TRBV19	CASSLYPTVNYGYTF	TGTGCCAGTAGTCTCTACCCGACAGTAAACTATGGCTACACCTTC
-	many	TRBJ1-4	TRBV6-5	CASSYRRASTNEKLFF	TGTGCCAGCAGTTACCGAAGGGCTTCAACTAATGAAAAACTGTTTTTT
TRBD1	-	TRBJ1-6	TRBV6-1	CASSRGAAGYNSPLHF	TGTGCCAGCAGCAGGGGGGCGGCGGGATATAATTCACCCCTCCACTTT
TRBD2	once	TRBJ2-7	TRBV6-5	CASGSRDYDYEQYF	TGTGCCAGCGGTTCCCGGGACTATGATTACGAGCAGTACTTC
TRBD2	-	TRBJ2-7	TRBV6-2/TRBV6-3	CASSPSGSVGYEQYF	TGTGCCAGCAGTCCTAGCGGGAGTGTCGGCTACGAGCAGTACTTC
-	-	TRBJ1-5	TRBV5-5	CASSLAGRDQPQHF	TGTGCCAGCAGCTTGGCCGGTAGGGATCAGCCCCAGCATTTT
TRBD1	few	TRBJ1-1	TRBV12-3/TRBV12-4	CASSPSTGKETEAFF	TGTGCCAGCAGTCCCTCGACAGGGAAGGAAACTGAAGCTTTCTTT
TRBD1	once	TRBJ1-2	TRBV27	CATRGQGPYYGYTF	TGTGCCACCCGAGGACAGGGGCCGTATTATGGCTACACCTTC
-	-	TRBJ2-7	TRBV2	CASSESGHPYEQYF	TGTGCCAGCAGCGAGTCGGGACACCCCTACGAGCAGTACTTC
TRBD1	few	TRBJ1-5	TRBV6-1	CASRPADRGGQPQHF	TGTGCCAGTCGTCCAGCCGACAGGGGCGGTCAGCCCCAGCATTTT
-	-	TRBJ2-2	TRBV7-9	CASSLGGTRYTGELFF	TGTGCCAGCAGCTTAGGTGGGACGCGGTACACCGGGGAGCTGTTTTTT
TRBD1	-	TRBJ2-7	TRBV6-9	CASSSNRGSYEQYF	TGTGCCAGCAGTTCAAACAGGGGGTCCTACGAGCAGTACTTC
TRBD1	few	TRBJ2-2	TRBV6-1	CASSRTGGDGTGELFF	TGTGCCAGCAGTAGGACAGGGGGCGACGGCACCGGGGAGCTGTTTTTT
TRBD1	few	TRBJ1-3	TRBV24-1	CATSTGVGNTIYF	TGTGCCACCAGTACAGGGGTTGGAAACACCATATATTTT
TRBD1	-	TRBJ1-1	TRBV5-5	CASSRPGTGDTEAFF	TGTGCCAGCAGCCGACCCGGGACAGGGGACACTGAAGCTTTCTTT
TRBD2	many	TRBJ2-7	TRBV28	CASSYGGSGLVSEQYF	TGTGCCAGCAGTTACGGCGGGAGCGGATTAGTTAGCGAGCAGTACTTC
-	many	TRBJ2-7	TRBV11-2	CASSSTRVFYEQYF	TGTGCCAGCAGCTCCACGCGGGTATTCTACGAGCAGTACTTC
-	few	TRBJ1-2	TRBV4-1	CASSQRLVGNYGYTF	TGCGCCAGCAGCCAGCGCCTGGTCGGTAACTATGGCTACACCTTC
TRBD2	many	TRBJ2-1	TRBV11-1	CASSLTPTSGPYNEQFF	TGTGCCAGCAGCTTAACGCCAACTAGCGGGCCATACAATGAGCAGTTCTTC
-	-	TRBJ2-7	TRBV11-2	CASSLEGPGSFEQYF	TGTGCCAGCAGCTTAGAAGGGCCCGGTTCCTTCGAGCAGTACTTC
-	-	TRBJ2-7	TRBV30	CAWSVRGREEQYF	TGTGCCTGGAGTGTACGGGGGCGGGAGGAGCAGTACTTC
-	few	TRBJ1-1	TRBV6-5	CASSYSGTVNTEAFF	TGTGCCAGCAGTTACAGCGGCACTGTGAACACTGAAGCTTTCTTT
-	few	TRBJ1-1	TRBV6-1	CASNAGGYRVTEAFF	TGTGCCAGCAACGCGGGGGGCTACAGGGTAACTGAAGCTTTCTTT
TRBD1	-	TRBJ2-5	TRBV7-9	CASSFRGLGETQYF	TGTGCCAGCAGCTTCAGGGGGCTAGGAGAGACCCAGTACTTC
-	-	TRBJ1-1	TRBV19	CASSSKPGLRGSEAFF	TGTGCCAGTAGTTCCAAGCCGGGGCTTCGCGGGTCTGAAGCTTTCTTT
-	few	TRBJ1-2	TRBV30	CAWRGLYGYTF	TGTGCCTGGAGGGGGCTCTATGGCTACACCTTC
-	-	TRBJ1-5	TRBV27	CASSYSKEASNQPQHF	TGTGCCAGCAGTTACTCCAAGGAGGCTAGCAATCAGCCCCAGCATTTT
-	few	TRBJ2-2	TRBV20-1	CSARDLASSSPGELFF	TGCAGTGCTAGAGATCTCGCCAGCTCTTCCCCCGGGGAGCTGTTTTTT
-	many	TRBJ1-1	TRBV30	CAWSPRRNTEAFF	TGTGCCTGGAGTCCTAGAAGGAACACTGAAGCTTTCTTT
-	many	TRBJ2-5	TRBV11-1	CASSSRSSVTQYF	TGTGCCAGCAGCTCCAGATCCAGTGTGACCCAGTACTTC
-	-	TRBJ1-1	TRBV3-1	CASSQDLDRRMNTEAFF	TGTGCCAGCAGCCAAGATCTCGACAGGCGGATGAACACTGAAGCTTTCTTT
TRBD2	-	TRBJ2-7	TRBV27	CASSKQPGLASYEQYF	TGTGCCAGCAGTAAACAACCGGGACTAGCGTCATACGAGCAGTACTTC
-	-	TRBJ1-3	TRBV2	CASKENTIYF	TGTGCCAGCAAGGAAAACACCATATATTTT
TRBD2	many	TRBJ2-5	TRBV20-1	CSASGTSGETQYF	TGCAGTGCTAGCGGGACTAGCGGAGAGACCCAGTACTTC
-	-	TRBJ2-7	TRBV25-1	CASSGRDGTYEQYF	TGTGCCAGCAGTGGCCGGGACGGCACCTACGAGCAGTACTTC
TRBD1	-	TRBJ1-1	TRBV12-3/TRBV12-4	CASSLGDRTVMNTEAFF	TGTGCCAGCAGTTTAGGGGACAGGACGGTTATGAACACTGAAGCTTTCTTT
TRBD2	once	TRBJ2-7	TRBV6-2/TRBV6-3	CASSYEVGGGSPEQYF	TGTGCCAGCAGTTACGAGGTTGGGGGGGGTAGTCCCGAGCAGTACTTC